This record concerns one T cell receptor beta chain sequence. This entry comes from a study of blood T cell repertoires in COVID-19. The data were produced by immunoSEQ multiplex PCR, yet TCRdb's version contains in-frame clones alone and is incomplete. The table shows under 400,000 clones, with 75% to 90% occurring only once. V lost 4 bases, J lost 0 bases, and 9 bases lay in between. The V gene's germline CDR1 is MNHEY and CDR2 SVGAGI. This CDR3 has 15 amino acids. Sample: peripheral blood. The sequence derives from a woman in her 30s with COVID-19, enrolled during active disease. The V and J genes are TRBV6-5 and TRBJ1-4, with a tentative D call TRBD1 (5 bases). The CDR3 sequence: CASSSQVATNEKLFF. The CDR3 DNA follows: TGTGCCAGCAGTTCACAGGTTGCAACTAATGAAAAACTGTTTTTT.